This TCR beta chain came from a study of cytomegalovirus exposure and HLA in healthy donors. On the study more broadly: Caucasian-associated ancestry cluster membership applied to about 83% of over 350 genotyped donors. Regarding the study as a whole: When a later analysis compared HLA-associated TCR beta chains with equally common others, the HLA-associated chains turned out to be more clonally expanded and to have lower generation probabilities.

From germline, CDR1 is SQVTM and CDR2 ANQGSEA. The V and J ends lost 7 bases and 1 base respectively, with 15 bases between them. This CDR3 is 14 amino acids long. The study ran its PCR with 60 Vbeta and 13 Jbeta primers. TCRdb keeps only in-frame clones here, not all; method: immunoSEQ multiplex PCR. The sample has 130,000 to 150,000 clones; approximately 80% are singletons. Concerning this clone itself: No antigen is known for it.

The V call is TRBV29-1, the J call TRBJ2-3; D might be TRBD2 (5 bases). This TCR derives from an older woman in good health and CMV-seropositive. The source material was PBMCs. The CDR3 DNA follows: TGCAGCGCCGAGGGATTTTGGGGCACAGATACGCAGTATTTT. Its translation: CSAEGFWGTDTQYF.